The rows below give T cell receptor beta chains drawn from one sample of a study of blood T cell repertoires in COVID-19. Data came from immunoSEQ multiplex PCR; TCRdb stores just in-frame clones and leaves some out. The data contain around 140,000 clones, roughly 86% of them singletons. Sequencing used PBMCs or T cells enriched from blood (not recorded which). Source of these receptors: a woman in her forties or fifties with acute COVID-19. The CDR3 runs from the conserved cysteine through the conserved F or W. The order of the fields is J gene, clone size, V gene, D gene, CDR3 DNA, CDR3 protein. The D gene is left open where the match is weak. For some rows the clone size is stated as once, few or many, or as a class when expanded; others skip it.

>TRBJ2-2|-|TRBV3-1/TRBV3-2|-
TGTGCCAGCAGCCAGCAGGAAACCGGGGAGCTGTTTTTT
CASSQQETGELFF
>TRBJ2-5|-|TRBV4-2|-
TGTGCCAGCAGCCCTGACTTCCGGTACCAAGAGACCCAGTACTTC
CASSPDFRYQETQYF
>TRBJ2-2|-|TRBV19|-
TGTGCCAGTACTGTGACAAGACGCCTGTTTTTT
CASTVTRRLFF
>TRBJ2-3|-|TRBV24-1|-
TGTGCCACCAGTGAGTCTAGCACAGATACGCAGTATTTT
CATSESSTDTQYF
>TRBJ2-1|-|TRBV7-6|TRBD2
TGTGCCAGCAGCTTAGTACTAGCGGGATCCAGTGAGCAGTTCTTC
CASSLVLAGSSEQFF
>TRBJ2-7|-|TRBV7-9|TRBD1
TGTGCCAGCAGCCTGGACAGGGTTAAGGGGGAGCAGTACTTC
CASSLDRVKGEQYF
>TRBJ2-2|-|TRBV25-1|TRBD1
TGTGCCAGCGCAAGTTGGGACAGGGGGGCCGGGGAGCTGTTTTTT
CASASWDRGAGELFF
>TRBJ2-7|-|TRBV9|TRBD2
TGTGCCAGCAGCGTAGCCCCCTATAGTTGGCGGGAGGGCGACGAGCAGTACTTC
CASSVAPYSWREGDEQYF
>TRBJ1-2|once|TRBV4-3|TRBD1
TGCGCCAGCAGCACACGACAGGGACAGTATGGCTACACCTTC
CASSTRQGQYGYTF
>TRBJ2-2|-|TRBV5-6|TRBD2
TGTGCCAGCAGCCCGGGGACTAGCGGCCCCGGGGAGCTGTTTTTT
CASSPGTSGPGELFF
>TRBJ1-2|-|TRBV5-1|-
TGCGCCAGCAGCTTGGGGTCGGACTTAGGTGGCTACACCTTC
CASSLGSDLGGYTF
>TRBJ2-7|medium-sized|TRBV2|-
TGTGCCAGCAGTGAATCCGGGGGAGGCCCCTACGAGCAGTACTTC
CASSESGGGPYEQYF
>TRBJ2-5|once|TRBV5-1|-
TGCGCCAGCAGCCCGGACAACCTAGTGGAGACCCAGTACTTC
CASSPDNLVETQYF
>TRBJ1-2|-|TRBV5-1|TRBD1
TGCGCCAGCAGCCACCGACAGGGAACAGACGGGCTAAACACCTTC
CASSHRQGTDGLNTF
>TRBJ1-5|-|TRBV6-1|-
TGTGCCAGCAGTGAGGGGCAAAATCAGCCCCAGCATTTT
CASSEGQNQPQHF
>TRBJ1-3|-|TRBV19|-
TGTGCCAGTAGTCCCCCGTGGGGCCTCTCTGGAAACACCATATATTTT
CASSPPWGLSGNTIYF
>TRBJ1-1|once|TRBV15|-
TGTGCCACCAGCAGAGCCACAGGGACGAACACTGAAGCTTTCTTT
CATSRATGTNTEAFF
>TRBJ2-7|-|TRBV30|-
TGTGCCTGCGGCAGGGCCCACGAGCAGTACTTC
CACGRAHEQYF
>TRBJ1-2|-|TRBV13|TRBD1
TGTGCCAGCAGCTTTACCGGGACAGGGCCATATGGCTACACCTTC
CASSFTGTGPYGYTF
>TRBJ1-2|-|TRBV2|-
TGTGCCAGCAGCCTCGACCGGGTGGAGGGCTACACCTTC
CASSLDRVEGYTF
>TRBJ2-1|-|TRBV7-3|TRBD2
TGTGCCAGCGGCGCTAGCGGTAATGAGCAGTTCTTC
CASGASGNEQFF
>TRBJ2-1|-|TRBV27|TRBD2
TGTGCCAGCAGTTCACCGGGACTAGCGGGTTTCGATGAGCAGTTCTTC
CASSSPGLAGFDEQFF
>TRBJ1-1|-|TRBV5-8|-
TGTGCCAGCAGCTTGAGTTTGGGATCCGGCTGGGGCAGGAACACTGAAGCTTTCTTT
CASSLSLGSGWGRNTEAFF
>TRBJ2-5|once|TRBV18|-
TGTGCCAGCTCACCCCCCCAGGAACAAGAGACCCAGTACTTC
CASSPPQEQETQYF
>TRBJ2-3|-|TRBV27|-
TGTGCCAGCAGTTTCTTAGGGGCCACAGATACGCAGTATTTT
CASSFLGATDTQYF
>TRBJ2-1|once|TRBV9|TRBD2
TGTGCCAGCAGCGTGGGTCCTAGCGGGGCAACCTACAATGAGCAGTTCTTC
CASSVGPSGATYNEQFF
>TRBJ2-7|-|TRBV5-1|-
TGCGCCAGCAGCCTGGGGCCGGGACTCCAGTACTTC
CASSLGPGLQYF
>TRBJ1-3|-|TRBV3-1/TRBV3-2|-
TGTGCCAGCAGCCAAGATCTGGTGAGCGGAAACACCATATATTTT
CASSQDLVSGNTIYF
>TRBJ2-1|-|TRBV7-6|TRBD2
TGTGCCAGCAGCTACACCCCTAGCGGGAGGGTCAATGAGCAGTTCTTC
CASSYTPSGRVNEQFF